Below are 7 T cell receptor beta chains sequenced from a single sample in a study of blood T cell repertoires in COVID-19. The data were produced by immunoSEQ multiplex PCR, yet TCRdb's version contains in-frame clones alone and is incomplete. The data contain approximately 300,000 clones, around 86% of them singletons. Sequenced material: peripheral blood. The receptors shown here come from a man in his forties or fifties with active or convalescent COVID-19.

The chain joins TRBV18 to TRBJ2-7, with D maybe TRBD2 (7 bases). Germline CDR1 reads KGHSH; CDR2 reads LQKENI. CDR3 length: 14 amino acids. The ends were cut back, 3 bases at V and 7 bases at J, with 16 bases in the middle. CDR3 in amino acids: CASSPWRETGEQYF. CDR3 DNA sequence: TGTGCCAGCTCACCTTGGCGGGAGACAGGTGAGCAGTACTTC.

This clone was observed once. This chain connects TRBV21-1 to TRBJ1-2; the D call in the table, TRBD1, was not verified against the DNA. TRBV21-1 has pseudogene status. The length of the CDR3 is 15 residues. This CDR3 reads CASSKPGQGDYGYTF. As DNA, the CDR3 is TGTGCCAGCAGCAAACCGGGACAGGGTGACTATGGCTACACCTTC.

This clone is a singleton in its sample. The chain recombines TRBV7-3 with TRBJ2-2, with 10 bases aligning to TRBD2. CDR1 and CDR2 (germline): SGHTA, FQGTGA. This CDR3 is built from 14 residues. V trimming: 7 bases; J trimming: 6 bases; junction bases outside the gene matches: 5. This chain's CDR3 is CASTRTSGSGELFF. The CDR3 bases are TGTGCCAGCACCAGGACTAGCGGATCCGGGGAGCTGTTTTTT.

V usage is TRBV18 and J usage is TRBJ2-5; 7 bases are a match to TRBD1. With 2 bases clipped from V and 6 bases from J, the junction kept 3 bases outside the gene matches. This CDR3 contains 13 residues. The germline V gene has CDR1 KGHSH and CDR2 LQKENI. The CDR3 DNA is TGTGCCAGCTCACCAGGGACAGAACAGACCCAGTACTTC. Protein sequence: CASSPGTEQTQYF. Full variable domain (rest looked up from reference TRBV18 and TRBJ2-5): NAGVMQNPRHLVRRRGQEARLRCSPMKGHSHVYWYRQLPEEGLKFMVYLQKENIIDESGMPKERFSAEFPKEGPSILRIQQVVRGDSAAYFCASSPGTEQTQYFGPGTRLLVL.

The chain links TRBV10-3 to TRBJ1-1, with 7 bases aligning to TRBD1. Germline trimming cut 0 bases from V and 1 base from J; bases unmatched to any gene: 5. The CDR3 is 16 residues long. CDR1 is ENHRY, CDR2 SYGVKD, per germline. As DNA, the CDR3 is TGTGCCATCAGTGAGTCGGCGGGACAGAAGAACACTGAAGCTTTCTTT. Protein: CAISESAGQKNTEAFF.

The rearrangement uses TRBV6-5 and TRBJ2-1; possible D gene TRBD1, 8 bases. CDR1 and CDR2 (germline): MNHEY, SVGAGI. CDR3 size: 15 residues. V lost 6 bases to trimming and J lost 7 bases, with 19 bases between them. The CDR3 sequence: CASRYTGGAKNEQFF. CDR3 DNA: TGTGCCAGCAGATACACAGGGGGGGCCAAAAATGAGCAGTTCTTC.

The chain's CDR3 is CASSATSGTTGELFF. In DNA, the CDR3 is TGTGCCAGCAGCGCAACTAGCGGGACCACCGGGGAGCTGTTTTTT. The rearrangement links TRBV9 to TRBJ2-2, with 10 bases that match TRBD2. The CDR3 has 15 residues. Germline-derived CDR1 and CDR2 are SGDLS and YYNGEE. The V gene end was trimmed by 3 bases and the J gene end by 4 bases; junction bases not matched to a gene: 3.